Sequencing of this T cell receptor beta chain was carried out in a study of cytomegalovirus exposure and HLA in healthy donors. PCR amplification relied on 60 Vbeta primers (plus 13 Jbeta primers). TCRdb's table, derived via immunoSEQ multiplex PCR, lists solely in-frame clones and lacks some. Found here are approximately 100,000 clones, 65% to 80% of them singletons; the top ten hold 2.5% to 3%. This CDR3 is built from 14 residues. CDR1 is MNHNS, CDR2 SASEGT, per germline. V was shortened by 0 bases and J by 5 bases, with 10 bases between the two germline ends. V gene TRBV6-1 combines with J gene TRBJ2-5, with D tentatively TRBD2 (5 bases). The sequenced sample consisted of PBMCs. The receptor's source is a male donor in good health and CMV-seropositive. CDR3 nucleotides: TGTGCCAGCAGTGAAGCGCGCGGGTACGAGACCCAGTACTTC. The encoded protein is CASSEARGYETQYF.